The next 24 T cell receptor beta chains were all read from a single sample in a study of blood T cell repertoires in COVID-19. Generated by immunoSEQ multiplex PCR, the TCRdb table keeps only in-frame clones and is missing some. The table lists a few hundred thousand clones, roughly 88% of them singletons, with approximately 10% in the top ten. The sample comprised peripheral blood. The receptors were sampled from a man aged 50-59 years with active or convalescent COVID-19.

J is TRBJ2-1 and V is TRBV15; D may be TRBD1 (5 bases). Trimming pared 0 bases from V and 7 bases from J, leaving 16 bases between. Germline V gene sequence: CDR1 LNHNV, CDR2 YYDKDF (reference sequence). The CDR3 contains 16 residues. The CDR3 sequence is CATSRDLPGQCNEQFF. The DNA of the CDR3 is TGTGCCACCAGCAGAGATCTCCCAGGGCAGTGTAATGAGCAGTTCTTC.

The chain has TRBV28 and TRBJ2-2, with TRBD2 identical over 7 bases. This CDR3 is built from 14 residues. Germline V gives CDR1 MDHEN, CDR2 SYDVKM. Trimming cost V 7 bases and J 5 bases; bases outside gene matches: 7. CDR3 sequence (DNA): TGTGCCAGCAACTTCGGGGGGAGTACCGGGGAGCTGTTTTTT. Protein product: CASNFGGSTGELFF.

This chain links TRBV18 with TRBJ2-5; D might be TRBD1 (6 bases). This CDR3 region has 14 residues. V shed 6 bases and J shed 4 bases, with 15 bases lying between them. CDR1 KGHSH and CDR2 LQKENI come from the germline V gene. The DNA of the CDR3 is TGTGCCAGCTCCCTCCTGGGGGCGGGAGAGACCCAGTACTTC. Protein sequence: CASSLLGAGETQYF.

The V and J genes are TRBV7-3 and TRBJ2-2, with a weak D call TRBD1 (5 bases). V shed 5 bases and J shed 1 base, with 8 bases lying between them. The CDR3 is made up of 14 amino acids. Per the germline V gene, CDR1 is SGHTA and CDR2 is FQGTGA. CDR3 sequence (DNA): TGTGCCAGCAGCAGAACAGGGAACACCGGGGAGCTGTTTTTT. Translation gives CASSRTGNTGELFF.

The CDR3 DNA follows: TGTGCCAGCAGTAGCCGGGACAGTGAAAAACTGTTTTTT. Translating gives CASSSRDSEKLFF. The chain is built from TRBV6-5 and TRBJ1-4; TRBD1 matches at 7 bases. V shed 5 bases and J 7 bases; nucleotides not matched to a gene: 4. The germline CDR1 and CDR2 sequences are MNHEY and SVGAGI. The CDR3 sequence is 13 residues long.

This clone was observed once. The chain combines TRBV19 with TRBJ1-2; 9 bases line up with TRBD1. Germline CDR1 is LNHDA and CDR2 is SQIVND (reference sequence). The CDR3 has 14 amino acids. The V gene end was trimmed by 3 bases and the J gene end by 7 bases; junction bases not matched to a gene: 6. The CDR3 sequence is CASSMGQGMSGYTF. CDR3 nucleotide sequence: TGTGCCAGTAGTATGGGACAGGGAATGAGTGGCTACACCTTC.

The V call is TRBV4-1, the J call TRBJ2-1; D unresolved. Germline CDR1 is MGHRA and CDR2 is YSYEKL. V lost 4 bases and J lost 2, with 9 bases in between. This CDR3 region has 14 residues. As DNA, the CDR3 is TGCGCCAGCAGCCCAGTCTGGCCCTACAATGAGCAGTTCTTC. This encodes CASSPVWPYNEQFF.

As to this clone: This same CDR3 is encoded by further DNA sequences in the sample. The chain carries TRBV7-9 and TRBJ2-5; D might be TRBD2 (6 bases). Germline assignment: CDR1 SEHNR and CDR2 FQNEAQ (reference sequence). Trimming took 6 bases from V and 1 from J, leaving 6 bases between them. This CDR3 has 12 amino acids. This CDR3 is CASRRGQETQYF. The CDR3 DNA follows: TGTGCCAGCAGGCGGGGCCAAGAGACCCAGTACTTC.

This clone was seen once. The chain recombines TRBV5-1 with TRBJ2-2, with 7 bases matching TRBD2. The CDR3 has 15 amino acids. Trimming at V came to 1 base and at J to 7 bases, leaving 7 bases not matched to a gene. The germline gives CDR1 SGHRS, CDR2 YFSETQ. CDR3: CASSLRAGAVGELFF. Written as DNA, the CDR3 is TGCGCCAGCAGCTTGAGGGCGGGAGCGGTCGGGGAGCTGTTTTTT.

The chain combines TRBV19 with TRBJ2-1; D possibly corresponds to TRBD1 (6 bases). The V end lost 4 bases, the J end lost 2 bases, and 9 bases lay between the germline ends. The CDR3 extends over 14 amino acids. Germline-derived CDR1 and CDR2 are LNHDA and SQIVND (reference sequence). CDR3 sequence reads: CASSNQGTYNEQFF. CDR3 coding DNA: TGTGCCAGTAGTAATCAGGGGACCTACAATGAGCAGTTCTTC.

This chain uses TRBV27 with TRBJ1-1, with 7 bases that match TRBD1. Germline V gene data show CDR1 as MNHEY and CDR2 as SMNVEV (reference sequence). The CDR3 runs to 15 residues. J lost 1 base, V lost 5 bases, and 7 bases had no gene match. Here the CDR3 reads CASSKLDRPNTEAFF. In nucleotides, the CDR3 is TGTGCCAGCAGTAAACTGGACAGGCCGAACACTGAAGCTTTCTTT.

This clone has a single count. The chain employs TRBV7-9 and TRBJ1-3; tentatively, D is TRBD1 (6 bases). The CDR3 has 14 residues. Germline V gene sequence: CDR1 SEHNR, CDR2 FQNEAQ (reference sequence). Trimming removed 6 bases at V and 2 bases at J, with 11 bases between. The CDR3 DNA is TGTGCCAGCAGACCAGGGGTCCCTGGAAACACCATATATTTT. This encodes CASRPGVPGNTIYF.

The chain is built from TRBV27 and TRBJ2-2, with 8 positions matching TRBD1. Germline V gene sequence: CDR1 MNHEY, CDR2 SMNVEV (reference sequence). The CDR3 loop spans 17 amino acids. V lost 2 bases to trimming and J lost 2 bases; unmatched junction nucleotides: 7. The chain's CDR3 is CASSLDWTGPNTGELFF. CDR3 in DNA: TGTGCCAGCAGTTTAGATTGGACAGGGCCCAACACCGGGGAGCTGTTTTTT.

The gene calls are TRBV21-1 and TRBJ2-7; the table's D call, TRBD1, has no DNA check behind it. TRBV21-1 is given as a pseudogene. This CDR3 is built from 13 residues. The CDR3 loop reads CASLQGLAYEQYV. Written as DNA, the CDR3 is TGTGCCAGCTTACAGGGGCTGGCCTACGAGCAGTACGTC.

This clone was picked up a small number of times. The chain has TRBV7-2 and TRBJ1-1, with 9 bases matching TRBD1. The germline gives CDR1 SGHTA, CDR2 FQGNSA. V was clipped by 5 bases and J by 2 bases; unmatched bases: 6. The CDR3 covers 15 residues. This CDR3 reads CASSPRDRANTEAFF. CDR3 nucleotide sequence: TGTGCCAGCAGCCCCCGGGACAGGGCTAACACTGAAGCTTTCTTT.

The V gene is TRBV19, the J gene TRBJ2-7; 8 bases map to TRBD1. V lost 4 bases and J lost 5; bases outside the gene matches: 7. The CDR3 totals 14 residues. Looked up from germline, CDR1 is LNHDA and CDR2 is SQIVND (reference sequence). The CDR3 DNA reads TGTGCCAGTAGTACGACAGGGGAGGTGAACGAGCAGTACTTC. Translation gives CASSTTGEVNEQYF.

The CDR3 here is CASSEGHENTEAFF. CDR3 nucleotide sequence: TGTGCCAGCAGTGAAGGACACGAGAACACTGAAGCTTTCTTT. The rearrangement uses TRBV2 and TRBJ1-1; D call uncertain. There are 14 residues in the CDR3. The germline V gene has CDR1 SNHLY and CDR2 FYNNEI. Trimming left V 1 base short and J 1 base short, with 7 bases between. The full variable domain, with the rest looked up from reference TRBV2 and TRBJ1-1, is EPEVTQTPSHQVTQMGQEVILRCVPISNHLYFYWYRQILGQKVEFLVSFYNNEISEKSEIFDDQFSVERPDGSNFTLKIRSTKLEDSAMYFCASSEGHENTEAFFGQGTRLTVV.

The chain uses TRBV28 and TRBJ2-1, with 13 nucleotides matching TRBD2. Germline-derived CDR1 and CDR2 are MDHEN and SYDVKM. J was trimmed by 7 bases and V by 5 bases; bases with no gene match: 2. This CDR3 is 14 amino acids long. CDR3 coding DNA: TGTGCCAGCAGTCCGGGACTAGCGGGGAATGAGCAGTTCTTC. Its protein product is CASSPGLAGNEQFF.

This chain uses TRBV15 with TRBJ1-2; D perhaps matches TRBD1 (6 bases). This CDR3 region has 14 residues. Germline lookup yields CDR1 LNHNV and CDR2 YYDKDF (reference sequence). V dropped 6 bases and J dropped 4 bases, with 15 bases sitting between them. The CDR3 DNA follows: TGTGCCACCAGTAAGGGGGATGTTAGCTATGGCTACACCTTC. Translation: CATSKGDVSYGYTF.

The chain combines TRBV27 with TRBJ2-7; maybe TRBD1 (7 bases). The CDR3 extends over 14 amino acids. V lost 3 bases and J lost 2, with 11 bases in between. Germline V gives CDR1 MNHEY, CDR2 SMNVEV (reference sequence). CDR3 amino acids: CASSFTGEAYEQYF. CDR3 coding DNA: TGTGCCAGCAGTTTCACAGGGGAGGCCTACGAGCAGTACTTC.

This chain uses TRBV6-2 or TRBV6-3 with TRBJ2-3; 11 bases line up with TRBD2. The J segment lost 3 bases and the V segment lost 6 bases, leaving 5 bases of the junction unmatched. This CDR3 is built from 15 residues. Looked up from germline, CDR1 is MNHEY and CDR2 is SVGEGT. CDR3 sequence: CASSKIAGGTDTQYF. CDR3 coding DNA: TGTGCCAGCAGCAAAATAGCGGGAGGGACAGATACGCAGTATTTT.

The chain recombines TRBV5-6 with TRBJ1-6; TRBD1 matches at 8 bases. Germline CDR1 reads SGHDT; CDR2 reads YYEEEE. CDR3 size: 17 residues. After removal of 0 bases from V and 5 bases from J, the junction contained 7 bases not matched to a gene. The CDR3 DNA reads TGTGCCAGCAGCTTGGACCTAGGGACAGGCAATAATTCACCCCTCCACTTT. Its translation is CASSLDLGTGNNSPLHF.

J is TRBJ2-5 and V is TRBV4-3; 10 nucleotides match TRBD2. In germline, CDR1 is LGHNA, CDR2 YSLEER. The CDR3 has 17 amino acids. V shed 3 bases and J 4 bases; nucleotides not matched to a gene: 11. The CDR3 region is CASSQVAGGLEGETQYF. The CDR3 DNA sequence: TGCGCCAGCAGCCAGGTAGCGGGGGGCCTAGAGGGAGAGACCCAGTACTTC.

CDR3 DNA sequence: TGTGCCACCAGTGCAGCAGGAGGGAATGAAAAACTGTTTTTT. It encodes CATSAAGGNEKLFF. The chain joins TRBV24-1 to TRBJ1-4; D gene uncertain. CDR1 and CDR2 (germline): KGHDR, SFDVKD. The CDR3 loop spans 14 amino acids. V shed 5 bases and J shed 5 bases, with 11 bases lying between them.